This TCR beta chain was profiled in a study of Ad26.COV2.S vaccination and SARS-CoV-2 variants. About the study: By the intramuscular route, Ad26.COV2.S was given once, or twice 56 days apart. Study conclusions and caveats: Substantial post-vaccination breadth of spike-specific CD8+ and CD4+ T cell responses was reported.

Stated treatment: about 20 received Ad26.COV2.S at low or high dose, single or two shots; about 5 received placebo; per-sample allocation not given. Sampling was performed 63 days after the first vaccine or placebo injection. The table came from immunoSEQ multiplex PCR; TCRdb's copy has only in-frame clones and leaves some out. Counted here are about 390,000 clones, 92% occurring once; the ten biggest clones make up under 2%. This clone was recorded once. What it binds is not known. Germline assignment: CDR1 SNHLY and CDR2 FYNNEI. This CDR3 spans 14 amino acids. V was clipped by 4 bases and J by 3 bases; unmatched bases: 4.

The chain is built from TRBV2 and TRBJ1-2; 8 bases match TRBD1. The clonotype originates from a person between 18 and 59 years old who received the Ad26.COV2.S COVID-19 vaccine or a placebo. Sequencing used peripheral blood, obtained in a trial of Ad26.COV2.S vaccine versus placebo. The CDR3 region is CASSVRDRYYGYTF. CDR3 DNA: TGTGCCAGCAGTGTACGGGACAGGTACTATGGCTACACCTTC.